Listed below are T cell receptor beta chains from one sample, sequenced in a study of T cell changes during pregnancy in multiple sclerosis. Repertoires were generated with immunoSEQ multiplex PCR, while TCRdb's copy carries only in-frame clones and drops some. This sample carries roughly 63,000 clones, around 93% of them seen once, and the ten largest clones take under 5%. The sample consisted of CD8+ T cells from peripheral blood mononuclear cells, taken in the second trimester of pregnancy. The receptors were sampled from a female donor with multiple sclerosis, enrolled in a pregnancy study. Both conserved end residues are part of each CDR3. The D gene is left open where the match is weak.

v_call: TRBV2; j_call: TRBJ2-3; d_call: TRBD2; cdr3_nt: TGTGCCAGCATTGGGACTAGCGAGAAAGATACGCAGTATTTT; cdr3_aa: CASIGTSEKDTQYF
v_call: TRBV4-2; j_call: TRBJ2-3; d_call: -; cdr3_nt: TGTGCCAGCAGCCCAACTCGGACTACCCACACAGATACGCAGTATTTT; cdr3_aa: CASSPTRTTHTDTQYF
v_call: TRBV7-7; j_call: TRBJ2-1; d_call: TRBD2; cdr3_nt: TGTGCCAGCAGCTTAGGCGGGGGGGCATGGAATGAGCAGTTCTTC; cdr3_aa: CASSLGGGAWNEQFF
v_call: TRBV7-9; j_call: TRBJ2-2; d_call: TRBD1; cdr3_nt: TGTGCCAGCAGCTTACCACAGGGGGGATATACCGGGGAGCTGTTTTTT; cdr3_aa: CASSLPQGGYTGELFF
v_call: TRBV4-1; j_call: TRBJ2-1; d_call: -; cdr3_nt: TGCGCCAGCAGCCAAGCTAGCGTGACTGAGCAGTTCTTC; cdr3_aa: CASSQASVTEQFF
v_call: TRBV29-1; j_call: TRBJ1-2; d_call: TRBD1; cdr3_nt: TGCAGCGTGACAGGGAGGCTTAATGGCTACACCTTC; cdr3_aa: CSVTGRLNGYTF
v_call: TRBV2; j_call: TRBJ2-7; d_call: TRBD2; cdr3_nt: TGTGCCAGCAGTGACCCAATAGCGGGAGGCTTTCCATTCTACGAGCAGTACTTC; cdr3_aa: CASSDPIAGGFPFYEQYF
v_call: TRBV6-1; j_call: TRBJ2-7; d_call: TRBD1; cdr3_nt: TGTGCCAGCAGTGACCGGGGGGGACAGGGGAAGTACGAGCAGTACTTC; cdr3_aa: CASSDRGGQGKYEQYF
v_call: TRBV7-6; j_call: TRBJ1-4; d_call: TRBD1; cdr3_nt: TGTGCCAGCAGCTTAAAGCGCTTAGGACAGGGTCTTAATGAAAAACTGTTTTTT; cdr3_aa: CASSLKRLGQGLNEKLFF
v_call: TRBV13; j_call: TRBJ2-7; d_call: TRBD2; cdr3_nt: TGTGCCAGCAGCTTCGCCGGGACTAGCCGTGGCGAGCAGTACTTC; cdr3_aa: CASSFAGTSRGEQYF
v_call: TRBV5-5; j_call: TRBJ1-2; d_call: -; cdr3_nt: TGTGCCAGCAGCTTAAGGCAGCCGACAGCTAACTATGGCTACACCTTC; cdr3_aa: CASSLRQPTANYGYTF
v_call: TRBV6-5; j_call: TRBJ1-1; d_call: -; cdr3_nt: TGTGCCAGCAGTGCCTCCTCGGGCGCGGGCACTGAAGCTTTCTTT; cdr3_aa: CASSASSGAGTEAFF
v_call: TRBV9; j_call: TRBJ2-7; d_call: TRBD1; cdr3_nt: TGTGCCAGCAGCGCACAGGGGTTATCCTACGAGCAGTACTTC; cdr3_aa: CASSAQGLSYEQYF
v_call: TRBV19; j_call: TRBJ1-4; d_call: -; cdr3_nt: TGTGCCAGTAGTTCAGGGGTGTCAGCTAATGAAAAACTGTTTTTT; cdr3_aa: CASSSGVSANEKLFF